Listed here are 14 T cell receptor beta chains from one sample, sequenced in a study of T cell responses to AZD1222 COVID-19 vaccine. Data came from immunoSEQ multiplex PCR; TCRdb stores just in-frame clones and leaves some out. The table records some 100,000 clones, about 87% of them present only once. The sequences come from peripheral blood, collected on day 0 of AZD1222 vaccination. These receptors originate from an adult in good health.

This clone was detected only a few times. The V gene is TRBV2, the J gene TRBJ2-5, with D possibly being TRBD1 or TRBD2 (5 bases each). Per germline, CDR1 SNHLY and CDR2 FYNNEI. The CDR3 length is 14 residues. V was pared by 6 bases and J by 4 bases, with 15 bases between. This CDR3 reads CASSRRGSRETQYF. The CDR3 DNA sequence: TGTGCCAGCAGCCGCCGGGGCTCGAGAGAGACCCAGTACTTC.

In its sample, this clone was seen once. This CDR3 is CASSTWTSVGNEQFF. CDR3 DNA: TGTGCCAGCAGCACCTGGACTAGCGTTGGGAATGAGCAGTTCTTC. The V gene is TRBV7-2, the J gene TRBJ2-1, with 9 bases lining up with TRBD2. CDR3 length equals 15 residues. J was trimmed by 7 bases and V by 5 bases; bases with no gene match: 9. Germline V gene lookup returns CDR1 SGHTA and CDR2 FQGNSA.

The V gene is TRBV7-9, the J gene TRBJ2-3; D is ambiguous. Germline V gene data show CDR1 as SEHNR and CDR2 as FQNEAQ (reference sequence). Trimming left V 3 bases short and J 3 bases short, with 4 bases between. The CDR3 covers 12 residues. CDR3: CASSFSTDTQYF. CDR3 nucleotides: TGTGCCAGCAGCTTCTCAACAGATACGCAGTATTTT.

Remarks on this clone: Because the CDR3's place on the DNA is in doubt, the DNA is left out and the CDR3 is given as listed by TCRdb. The J gene is TRBJ2-7, the V gene TRBV5-1; the table calls TRBD2, which could not be checked here. The length of the CDR3 is 17 amino acids, counting both ends. Per germline, CDR1 SGHRS and CDR2 YFSETQ. The CDR3 is CASSILGGTSGSYEQYF.

V is TRBV6-5 and J is TRBJ2-1; D tentatively reads TRBD1 or TRBD2 (5 bases each). Trimming left V 0 bases short and J 5 bases short, with 8 bases between. This CDR3 comprises 14 residues. CDR1 is MNHEY and CDR2 is SVGAGI in the germline V gene. The CDR3 DNA is TGTGCCAGCAGTTACTCGGGACGGAACAATGAGCAGTTCTTC. Amino acid sequence: CASSYSGRNNEQFF.

This clone is a singleton in its sample. The chain recombines TRBV5-4 with TRBJ1-1; tentatively, D is TRBD1 (5 bases). CDR3 length: 14 amino acids. V dropped 4 bases and J dropped 3 bases, with 13 bases sitting between them. From germline, CDR1 is SGHNT and CDR2 YYREEE (reference sequence). The CDR3 loop is CASSKGLGDTEAFF. CDR3 DNA: TGTGCCAGCAGCAAAGGTTTGGGGGACACTGAAGCTTTCTTT. Looking up the rest from reference TRBV5-4 and TRBJ1-1 gives the full variable domain: ETGVTQSPTHLIKTRGQQVTLRCSSQSGHNTVSWYQQALGQGPQFIFQYYREEENGRGNFPPRFSGLQFPNYSSELNVNALELDDSALYLCASSKGLGDTEAFFGQGTRLTVV.

The CDR3 nucleotides read TGTGCCAGCAGCTCAACGACAGGGGGGGCAGAGACCCAGTACTTC. Translation gives CASSSTTGGAETQYF. V gene TRBV7-9 combines with J gene TRBJ2-5, with TRBD1 matching over 9 bases. This CDR3 contains 15 residues. Looked up from germline, CDR1 is SEHNR and CDR2 is FQNEAQ (reference sequence). V lost 4 bases and J lost 4; bases outside the gene matches: 7.

This chain uses TRBV11-2 with TRBJ2-3; 9 nucleotides line up with TRBD2. Germline V gene lookup returns CDR1 SGHAT and CDR2 FQNNGV. J lost 4 bases, V lost 6 bases, and 8 bases had no gene match. CDR3 length: 15 residues. As DNA, the CDR3 is TGTGCCAGCAGAAAGCCGGGACTAGCCCCAGATACGCAGTATTTT. Translating it yields CASRKPGLAPDTQYF.

This clone was detected only once. V usage is TRBV7-6 and J usage is TRBJ2-3; 11 nucleotides align to TRBD2. This CDR3 spans 16 amino acids. V was pared by 5 bases and J by 2 bases, with 6 bases of the junction left unmatched. Germline loops: CDR1 SGHVS, CDR2 FNYEAQ. CDR3 in DNA: TGTGCCAGCAGCGGGCAGACTAGCGGGGTCACAGATACGCAGTATTTT. Translating it yields CASSGQTSGVTDTQYF. Full variable domain (missing parts from reference TRBV7-6 and TRBJ2-3): GAGVSQSPRYKVTKRGQDVALRCDPISGHVSLYWYRQALGQGPEFLTYFNYEAQQDKSGLPNDRFSAERPEGSISTLTIQRTEQRDSAMYRCASSGQTSGVTDTQYFGPGTRLTVL.

The sample holds one count of this clone. The chain recombines TRBV7-9 with TRBJ2-1; perhaps TRBD1 as D (6 bases). Germline CDR1 SEHNR, CDR2 FQNEAQ (reference sequence). Trimming removed 5 bases at V and 4 bases at J, with 18 bases between. This CDR3 is built from 16 residues. For the CDR3, the DNA is TGTGCCAGCAGCCCAGGACAGCCTAGACTGTACAATGAGCAGTTCTTC. It is translated as CASSPGQPRLYNEQFF.

This clone was observed once. The V and J genes are TRBV24-1 and TRBJ2-3; 12 bases are shared with TRBD2. The V and J ends lost 5 bases and 2 bases, in that order; junction bases with no gene match: 4. The CDR3 runs to 16 residues. Germline values: CDR1 KGHDR, CDR2 SFDVKD. The CDR3 reads CATSGGTSGYTDTQYF. The CDR3 bases are TGTGCCACCAGTGGGGGGACTAGCGGGTACACAGATACGCAGTATTTT.

The chain joins TRBV27 to TRBJ1-2, with D hard to call. The CDR3 extends over 14 amino acids. Germline loops: CDR1 MNHEY, CDR2 SMNVEV (reference sequence). The V gene lost 3 bases and the J gene lost 8 bases, with 16 bases spanning the gap. The CDR3 DNA reads as TGTGCCAGCAGTTTCAAATGGGCAGAGAGCGGCTACACCTTC. The encoded protein is CASSFKWAESGYTF.

The CDR3 DNA follows: TGTGCCAGCAGCGAGACAGGGAACACTGAAGCTTTCTTT. Translating gives CASSETGNTEAFF. The chain links TRBV12-3 or TRBV12-4 to TRBJ1-1; possibly TRBD1 for D (6 bases). V lost 6 bases to trimming and J lost 1 base, with 9 bases between them. The CDR3 is 13 residues long.

Turning to this clone: One junction end does not reproduce the germline sequence, and a read error may be involved. This chain connects TRBV5-1 to TRBJ2-4, with TRBD1 as a possible D gene (6 bases). From germline, CDR1 is SGHRS and CDR2 YFSETQ. The CDR3 is 14 residues long. The CDR3 spells CASSLGQGKTIQYF. The CDR3 DNA reads TGCGCCAGCAGCTTGGGTCAGGGGAAAACCATTCAGTACTTC. The full variable domain, with the rest looked up from reference TRBV5-1 and TRBJ2-4, is KAGVTQTPRYLIKTRGQQVTLSCSPISGHRSVSWYQQTPGQGLQFLFEYFSETQRNKGNFPGRFSGRQFSNSRSEMNVSTLELGDSALYLCASSLGQGKTIQYFGAGTRLSVL.